The source of this T cell receptor (beta chain) is a study of T cells in Graves' hyperthyroidism and ophthalmopathy. General study findings and limits: Most clonotypes expanded in the thyroid (above 0.001) were also present in blood. Model-based prediction identified ophthalmopathy a median around seven months prior to its onset.

For the diagnoses, clinical symptoms, serum thyroxine and TRAb, thyroid ultrasound and orbital computed tomography were used. The CDR3 loop spans 13 amino acids. V lost 3 bases to trimming and J lost 7 bases, with 7 bases between them. The germline V gene encodes CDR1 SEHNR and CDR2 FQNEAQ (reference sequence). Concerning this clonotype itself: As yet, its antigen is unknown.

What was amplified from RNA transcripts were TCR beta CDR3 regions. During a first-round RT-PCR of the TCR CDR3, the HTBI primer set was used. MiXCR, run by TCRdb on the multiplex PCR reads, gives a single entry per CDR3 protein. Found here are about 700,000 distinct CDR3 sequences, 40% to 55% of them singletons; the top ten hold approximately 7.2%. The TCR sequence derives from an adult man with Graves' disease, either hyperthyroidism or ophthalmopathy (not recorded which). Sequenced input: peripheral blood or thyroid tissue (not recorded which). The chain joins TRBV7-9 to TRBJ1-6; D uncertain. The CDR3 DNA sequence: TGTGCCAGCAGCTTTACGATGAATTCACCCCTCCACTTT. Protein sequence: CASSFTMNSPLHF. The whole variable domain, remainder taken from reference TRBV7-9 and TRBJ1-6, is DTGVSQNPRHKITKRGQNVTFRCDPISEHNRLYWYRQTLGQGPEFLTYFQNEAQLEKSRLLSDRFSAERPKGSFSTLEIQRTEQGDSAMYLCASSFTMNSPLHFGNGTRLTVT.